Listed below are T cell receptor beta chains from one sample, sequenced in a study of blood T cell repertoires in COVID-19. TCRdb's copy holds only in-frame clones and misses some; the assay was immunoSEQ multiplex PCR. This table has approximately 230,000 clones, 70% to 90% appearing once. Source material: peripheral blood. These receptors originate from a man younger than 30 with active or convalescent COVID-19. CDR3s include the opening cysteine and the closing phenylalanine or tryptophan. The order of the fields is V gene, J gene, clone size, D gene, CDR3 protein, CDR3 DNA. A D gene is named only where the DNA matches it firmly. Where a row states a size, it is once, few, many or the class of an expanded clone; other rows omit it.

V: TRBV5-1
J: TRBJ1-2
size: .
D: TRBD1
CDR3: CASSTRQGANYGYTF
DNA: TGCGCCAGCAGCACAAGACAGGGGGCAAACTATGGCTACACCTTC

V: TRBV7-9
J: TRBJ2-5
size: .
D: TRBD2
CDR3: CASSSKSKAGSVSETQYF
DNA: TGTGCCAGCAGCTCTAAAAGTAAAGCGGGATCGGTTTCAGAGACCCAGTACTTC

V: TRBV28
J: TRBJ1-1
size: .
D: .
CDR3: CASSLVKEVTEAFF
DNA: TGTGCCAGCAGTTTGGTAAAGGAGGTCACTGAAGCTTTCTTT

V: TRBV9
J: TRBJ2-3
size: .
D: TRBD1
CDR3: CASSVAPLLGQNTQYF
DNA: TGTGCCAGCAGCGTAGCCCCTCTACTGGGACAGAATACGCAGTATTTT

V: TRBV4-3
J: TRBJ2-1
size: .
D: TRBD2
CDR3: CASSPEGLSEQFF
DNA: TGCGCCAGCAGCCCAGAGGGACTAAGTGAGCAGTTCTTC

V: TRBV9
J: TRBJ1-5
size: once
D: .
CDR3: CASSVSDSNQPQHF
DNA: TGTGCCAGCAGCGTTAGTGATAGCAATCAGCCCCAGCATTTT

V: TRBV5-1
J: TRBJ2-2
size: .
D: TRBD2
CDR3: CASSPGLAGTGELFF
DNA: TGCGCCAGCAGCCCGGGACTAGCGGGAACCGGGGAGCTGTTTTTT

V: TRBV5-6
J: TRBJ2-1
size: .
D: .
CDR3: CASTLGYNEQFF
DNA: TGTGCCAGCACCCTCGGGTACAATGAGCAGTTCTTC

V: TRBV27
J: TRBJ1-1
size: .
D: .
CDR3: CASSTSPRVPNTEAFF
DNA: TGTGCCAGCAGTACCTCACCCAGGGTACCGAACACTGAAGCTTTCTTT

V: TRBV6-2/TRBV6-3
J: TRBJ2-1
size: .
D: TRBD2
CDR3: CASSQIWGLANRRNEQFF
DNA: TGTGCCAGCAGCCAAATATGGGGACTAGCGAACCGAAGGAATGAGCAGTTCTTC

V: TRBV9
J: TRBJ1-6
size: .
D: TRBD1
CDR3: CASSGGQGPLHF
DNA: TGTGCCAGCAGCGGTGGACAGGGGCCCCTCCACTTT

V: TRBV14
J: TRBJ2-1
size: .
D: .
CDR3: CASSQEAVSNEQFF
DNA: TGTGCCAGCAGCCAAGAGGCGGTGTCTAATGAGCAGTTCTTC

V: TRBV7-6
J: TRBJ1-2
size: .
D: TRBD1
CDR3: CASSYDLPGQNYYGYTF
DNA: TGTGCCAGCAGCTATGACCTCCCGGGACAGAATTACTATGGCTACACCTTC